This T cell receptor (beta chain) emerged from a study of shared T cell receptors in the human thymus. CDR1 MNHEY and CDR2 SMNVEV come from the germline V gene (reference sequence). This CDR3 has 17 residues. V dropped 1 base and J dropped 3; count of bases not matched to a gene: 9. Assay: immunoSEQ multiplex PCR; the TCRdb copy retains only in-frame clones and omits some. The sample has hundreds of thousands of clones, about 84% seen once. The same data also contributed to another study, on human thymus T cells. That investigation notes: Donation was from healthy Finnish infants who were having corrective surgery that addressed congenital heart defects. Thymus tissue was removed during corrective cardiac surgery. Related studies noted strongly shared thymic repertoires across unrelated people.

Sequenced sample: thymocytes. This chain uses TRBV27 with TRBJ1-1, with 9 bases aligning to TRBD1. The source is a boy under two years old with a congenital heart defect. CDR3 region: CASSLFLRTGVHTEAFF. The CDR3 DNA is TGTGCCAGCAGTTTATTTCTTCGGACAGGGGTGCACACTGAAGCTTTCTTT.